This TCR beta chain stems from a study of CD8 T cells in Susac syndrome. With random hexamers, roughly 0.45 to 1 ug RNA was reverse transcribed. A multiplex approach, immunoSEQ multiplex PCR, amplified TCR beta CDR3 across 54 Vbeta and 13 Jbeta. TCRdb ran MiXCR on the immunoSEQ multiplex PCR reads and lists one entry per CDR3 protein. The sample lists a few hundred thousand distinct CDR3 sequences; approximately 85% were seen once. The length of the CDR3 is 12 residues. V lost 7 bases, J lost 0 bases, and 7 bases lay in between. The germline V gene has CDR1 MGHDK and CDR2 SYGVNS. Sequences were obtained from CD8+ T cells from PBMCs. This chain uses TRBV25-1 with TRBJ2-7; D is unclear. This clonotype originated in a human donor with multiple sclerosis. The CDR3 spells CASKAVSYEQYF. CDR3 DNA sequence: TGTGCCAGCAAGGCCGTCTCCTACGAGCAGTACTTC.